The rows below give T cell receptor beta chains drawn from one sample of a study of Graves' ophthalmopathy and Graves' hyperthyroidism. In TCRdb, the multiplex PCR reads were re-called with MiXCR into one record per CDR3 protein. The sample records about 160,000 distinct CDR3 sequences, about two fifths being singletons. The specimen was peripheral blood. Receptors originate from a man aged 25-45 years with Graves' ophthalmopathy. Both conserved end residues are trimmed from each CDR3. The order of the fields is D gene, V gene, J gene, CDR3 protein. The D gene is left open where the match is weak.

TRBD2	TRBV6-5	TRBJ2-7	ASSYTRTSGNYEQY
TRBD1	TRBV28	TRBJ1-3	ASSRTGRAGNTIY
TRBD1	TRBV6-5	TRBJ1-5	ASNQGANQPQH
.	TRBV6-2/TRBV6-3	TRBJ2-7	ASSYSGPSSYEQY
TRBD2	TRBV15	TRBJ2-5	ATSRDPGGKTQY
.	TRBV28	TRBJ1-5	ASSPPRSEVQPQH
.	TRBV19	TRBJ2-5	ASSTDTETQY
.	TRBV6-2/TRBV6-3	TRBJ1-1	ASRLDSMNTEAF
.	TRBV7-9	TRBJ1-6	ASSVGASPLH
TRBD1	TRBV6-2/TRBV6-3	TRBJ2-7	ASSYAGTGTEQY
.	TRBV7-2	TRBJ1-5	ASRTRTDQPQH
.	TRBV6-2/TRBV6-3	TRBJ1-1	ASSYQGVNTEAF
.	TRBV6-1	TRBJ2-5	ASSEAGWETQY
TRBD2	TRBV29-1	TRBJ2-7	SARGGGSYEQY
.	TRBV27	TRBJ2-7	ASSSVELLYEQY
TRBD1	TRBV19	TRBJ1-5	ASRSKTGASNQPQH
TRBD1	TRBV6-1	TRBJ2-5	ASRVGTGGRETQY
TRBD2	TRBV28	TRBJ2-5	ASSSLAGYETQY
.	TRBV12-3/TRBV12-4	TRBJ1-1	ASGPGGITEAF
TRBD1	TRBV27	TRBJ2-7	ASSTRPGQVGEQY